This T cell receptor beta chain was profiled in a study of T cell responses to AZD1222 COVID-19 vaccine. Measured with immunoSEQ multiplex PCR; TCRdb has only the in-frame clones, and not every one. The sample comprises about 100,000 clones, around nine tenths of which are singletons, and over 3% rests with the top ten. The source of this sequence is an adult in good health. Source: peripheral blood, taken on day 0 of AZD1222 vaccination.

The CDR3 spells CSVLLAGGTDTQYF. The CDR3 DNA is TGCAGCGTTTTACTAGCGGGGGGCACAGATACGCAGTATTTT. V and J are TRBV29-1 and TRBJ2-3; 11 bases fit TRBD2. V gave up 5 bases and J gave up 1 base; unmatched junction bases: 2. This CDR3 is 14 amino acids long. Germline CDR1 is SQVTM and CDR2 is ANQGSEA.